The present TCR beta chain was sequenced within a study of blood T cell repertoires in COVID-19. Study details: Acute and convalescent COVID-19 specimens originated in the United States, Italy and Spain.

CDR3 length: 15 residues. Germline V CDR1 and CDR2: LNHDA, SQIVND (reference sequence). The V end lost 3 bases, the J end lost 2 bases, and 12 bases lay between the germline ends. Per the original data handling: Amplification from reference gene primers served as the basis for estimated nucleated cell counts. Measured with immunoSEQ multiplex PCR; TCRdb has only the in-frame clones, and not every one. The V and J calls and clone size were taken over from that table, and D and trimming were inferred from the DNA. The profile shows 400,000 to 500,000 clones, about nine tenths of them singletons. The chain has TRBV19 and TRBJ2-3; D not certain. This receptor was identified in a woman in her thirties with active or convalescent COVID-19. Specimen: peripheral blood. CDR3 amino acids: CASSIVGGFTDTQYF. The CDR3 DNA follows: TGTGCCAGTAGTATCGTCGGCGGATTCACAGATACGCAGTATTTT.